A single sample gave rise to the 18 T cell receptor beta chains below, sequenced in a study of blood T cell repertoires in COVID-19 (dated by TCRdb to 2018 to 2020). The library was prepared using the immunoSEQ multiplex PCR assay. TCRdb holds this immuneACCESS table with in-frame rearrangements only. Some clones are missing; in checked studies, unresolved V genes explain under half, and the rest has no known cause. Here the sample has 65,000 to 95,000 clones; roughly 84% occur a single time. The ten largest clones represent around 22% of the sample. Material: peripheral blood. These TCRs come from a woman aged 45-65 years with acute or convalescent COVID-19.

V gene TRBV14 combines with J gene TRBJ2-2, with 8 nucleotides matching TRBD2. V lost 4 bases and J lost 2; bases outside the gene matches: 9. The germline gives CDR1 SGHDN, CDR2 FVKESK. The CDR3 spans 17 residues. CDR3 nucleotide sequence: TGTGCCAGCAGCCTCCGGGCGGGGGGCTTTAACACCGGGGAGCTGTTTTTT. Amino acids: CASSLRAGGFNTGELFF. Supplemented by reference TRBV14 and TRBJ2-2, the full variable domain reads EAGVTQFPSHSVIEKGQTVTLRCDPISGHDNLYWYRRVMGKEIKFLLHFVKESKQDESGMPNNRFLAERTGGTYSTLKVQPAELEDSGVYFCASSLRAGGFNTGELFFGEGSRLTVL.

The chain uses TRBV30 and TRBJ1-2; tentatively, D is TRBD1 (6 bases). The V gene's germline CDR1 is GTSNPN and CDR2 SVGIG (reference sequence). The CDR3 is made up of 13 amino acids. Deletions cut 2 bases from V and 6 bases from J, with 13 bases between. CDR3 bases: TGTGCCTGGAGTCCCGGGACAAAAGATGGCTACACCTTC. It specifies CAWSPGTKDGYTF.

This sequence joins TRBV9 and TRBJ2-1; 9 nucleotides align to TRBD2. The trim removed 0 bases at V and 1 base at J, leaving 17 bases unmatched. The CDR3 spans 21 residues. Germline CDR1 reads SGDLS; CDR2 reads YYNGEE. DNA of the CDR3: TGTGCCAGCAGCGTAGAATTCGGGGCTAGCGGGATAACTAGTTCCTACAATGAGCAGTTCTTC. Translation gives CASSVEFGASGITSSYNEQFF.

In its sample, this clone was seen once. The chain has TRBV18 and TRBJ2-5; possibly TRBD2 for D (7 bases). This CDR3 contains 15 residues. Germline V gene sequence: CDR1 KGHSH, CDR2 LQKENI. Trimming removed 3 bases at V and 1 base at J, with 12 bases between. CDR3 in amino acids: CASSPLRGAQETQYF. The CDR3 coding sequence is TGTGCCAGCTCACCCCTCCGGGGGGCCCAAGAGACCCAGTACTTC.

The genes are TRBV7-3 and TRBJ1-2; D gene unclear. This CDR3 has 13 residues. Germline V lookup: CDR1 SGHTA, CDR2 FQGTGA. V was shortened by 2 bases and J by 2 bases, with 6 bases between the two germline ends. CDR3 bases: TGTGCCAGCAGCTTAGGAGGGAACTATGGCTACACCTTC. Amino acids: CASSLGGNYGYTF.

The rearrangement uses TRBV7-9 and TRBJ2-1, with D maybe TRBD1 (5 bases). V shed 7 bases and J shed 0 bases, with 13 bases lying between them. The CDR3 runs 15 residues. CDR1 and CDR2 (germline): SEHNR, FQNEAQ (reference sequence). The CDR3 DNA follows: TGTGCCAGCATACGACAGACCTACTCCTACAATGAGCAGTTCTTC. As protein: CASIRQTYSYNEQFF.

This chain connects TRBV27 to TRBJ1-5; TRBD1 matches at 8 bases. Trimming took 6 bases from V and 5 from J; bases not matched to a gene: 9. CDR1 and CDR2 (germline): MNHEY, SMNVEV (reference sequence). CDR3 length equals 15 residues. The CDR3 region is CASSSRTGIHQPQHF. CDR3 DNA: TGTGCCAGCAGCTCCCGGACAGGGATCCATCAGCCCCAGCATTTT.

The rearrangement links TRBV30 to TRBJ2-7; the D gene is possibly TRBD2 (5 bases). The CDR3 runs 14 residues. Germline V CDR1 and CDR2: GTSNPN, SVGIG (reference sequence). V shed 3 bases and J shed 4 bases, with 16 bases lying between them. The CDR3 is CAWSESTGGYEQYF. CDR3 bases: TGTGCCTGGAGCGAATCGACGGGCGGGTACGAGCAGTACTTC.

This chain links TRBV2 with TRBJ2-5; 7 positions match TRBD1. V lost 8 bases and J lost 2; bases outside the gene matches: 5. In germline, CDR1 is SNHLY, CDR2 FYNNEI. This CDR3 spans 13 amino acids. CDR3: CASGLGQQETQYF. The CDR3 DNA is TGTGCCAGCGGGTTGGGACAGCAAGAGACCCAGTACTTC. The entire variable domain, with the rest obtained from reference TRBV2 and TRBJ2-5, is as follows: EPEVTQTPSHQVTQMGQEVILRCVPISNHLYFYWYRQILGQKVEFLVSFYNNEISEKSEIFDDQFSVERPDGSNFTLKIRSTKLEDSAMYFCASGLGQQETQYFGPGTRLLVL.

This clone was picked up one time. The chain has TRBV27 and TRBJ2-7, with 9 bases matching TRBD1. CDR1 MNHEY and CDR2 SMNVEV come from the germline V gene (reference sequence). This CDR3 region has 13 residues. Unmatched junction bases numbered 2, after V lost 4 bases and J lost 4 bases. The CDR3 sequence is CASSSGQGYEQYF. The CDR3 region has the DNA TGTGCCAGCAGTTCGGGACAGGGTTACGAGCAGTACTTC.

The rearrangement uses TRBV16 and TRBJ1-6; D is uncertain. From germline, CDR1 is KGHSY and CDR2 FQNENV. V was pared by 4 bases and J by 8 bases, with 6 bases between. The CDR3 is made up of 12 amino acids. As DNA, the CDR3 is TGTGCCAGCAGCCCTACCCATTCACCCCTCCACTTT. Residues: CASSPTHSPLHF.

This clone was seen more than once but under ten times. This chain connects TRBV20-1 to TRBJ2-7, with a tentative D call TRBD1 (6 bases). The CDR3 is 13 amino acids. V was clipped by 3 bases and J by 3 bases, with 12 bases between them. CDR1 is DFQATT, CDR2 SNEGSKA, per germline (reference sequence). Here the CDR3 reads CSASGQGNYEQYF. For the CDR3, the DNA is TGCAGTGCTAGTGGCCAGGGGAACTACGAGCAGTACTTC.

The chain is built from TRBV28 and TRBJ2-7; possibly TRBD2 for D (5 bases). In germline, CDR1 is MDHEN, CDR2 SYDVKM. The germline V and J ends were trimmed by 7 bases and 1 base, with 17 bases remaining between them. The CDR3 is made up of 15 amino acids. Here the CDR3 reads CASTTPRVPSYEQYF. CDR3 coding DNA: TGTGCCAGCACCACCCCGCGGGTACCATCCTACGAGCAGTACTTC.

This chain connects TRBV4-1 to TRBJ1-1, with D possibly being TRBD1 (6 bases). The CDR3 runs 15 residues. Germline lookup yields CDR1 MGHRA and CDR2 YSYEKL. The ends were cut back, 0 bases at V and 5 bases at J, with 13 bases in the middle. The CDR3 spells CASSQDENRVTEAFF. The CDR3 DNA is TGCGCCAGCAGCCAAGATGAAAACAGGGTTACTGAAGCTTTCTTT.

The chain recombines TRBV5-1 with TRBJ1-6, with 9 positions matching TRBD1. This CDR3 has 14 residues. The V segment lost 0 bases and the J segment 10 bases; nucleotides outside the gene matches: 2. Germline CDR1 reads SGHRS; CDR2 reads YFSETQ. As DNA, the CDR3 is TGCGCCAGCAGCTTGGGGGACAGGGTGTCACCCCTCCACTTT. As protein: CASSLGDRVSPLHF.

The chain couples TRBV15 to TRBJ2-2, with D possibly matching TRBD2 (6 bases). Deletions cut 5 bases from V and 0 bases from J, with 10 bases between. Per germline, CDR1 LNHNV and CDR2 YYDKDF (reference sequence). This CDR3 has 15 residues. CDR3 DNA sequence: TGTGCCACCAGCCCGGGGGACGCGAACACCGGGGAGCTGTTTTTT. It encodes CATSPGDANTGELFF.

V usage is TRBV7-2 and J usage is TRBJ2-1; 11 bases map to TRBD1. V lost 5 bases to trimming and J lost 9 bases; unmatched junction nucleotides: 6. This CDR3 has 14 residues. The germline CDR1 and CDR2 sequences are SGHTA and FQGNSA. For the CDR3, the DNA is TGTGCCAGCAGCCCAGGACAGGGGGCCTCTGAGCAGTTCTTC. Protein: CASSPGQGASEQFF.

The rearrangement uses TRBV9 and TRBJ2-1; TRBD1 matches 7 bases. V dropped 3 bases and J dropped 3; count of bases not matched to a gene: 3. Germline CDR1 SGDLS, CDR2 YYNGEE. This CDR3 region has 14 residues. CDR3 sequence reads: CASSGGDSYNEQFF. DNA for the CDR3: TGTGCCAGCAGCGGAGGGGACAGCTACAATGAGCAGTTCTTC. The full variable domain, rest sourced from reference TRBV9 and TRBJ2-1, is DSGVTQTPKHLITATGQRVTLRCSPRSGDLSVYWYQQSLDQGLQFLIQYYNGEERAKGNILERFSAQQFPDLHSELNLSSLELGDSALYFCASSGGDSYNEQFFGPGTRLTVL.